This TCR beta chain was recorded in a study of shared clonotypes between healthy human individuals (dated by TCRdb to about 2020). At the level of the whole study: Two women and a few men aged 18 to 49 years were included in the cohort. For each donor, CD4 naive and CD4 memory were each run on three plates, CD8 naive on two plates, and CD8 memory on one plate. Blood TCR repertoires of roughly 5 healthy adults were deeply sequenced to estimate repertoire size and the extent of clonotype sharing between individuals. Different laboratories and diverse techniques were used to prepare libraries and sequence TCR repertoires, to increase sequencing depth and limit assay-specific biases. Each donor's leukapheresis produced roughly between roughly 0.9 and 9 billion PBMCs. Results the study describes overall, beyond this receptor: Estimated clonotype richness was generally larger for naive than for memory subsets. Higher generation probabilities were observed for clonotypes shared by all four sorted-subset donors than for non-shared clonotypes. Even with the large sequencing depth, rarefaction of the sorted-subset datasets indicated that sequencing was incomplete. The genetic and exposure-history diversity represented was limited by the small number of donors. Pairwise subsampling indicated that sequencing depth was expected to affect the degree of clonotype sharing among donors. Sharing across a few donors was observed for approximately 5% of naive CD4, 3% to 3.5% of naive CD8, over 2% of memory CD4, and around 0.4% of memory CD8 clonotypes. Sampling was limited to blood, and TCR repertoires in tissue likely differ from TCR repertoires in blood.

TCR CDR3 regions were amplified from genomic DNA by multiplex PCR using the deep immunoSEQ assay. Extracted genomic DNA from each cell subset was distributed evenly across all wells of several immunoSEQ 96-well plates, and each plate was treated as a replicate. For sorted subsets, approximately 190 ng of genomic DNA, equivalent to roughly 33,000 T cell genomes, went into each replicate PCR. The purified libraries were quantified using a Qubit 3.0 fluorometer, sized with a Bioanalyzer 2100, and then quantified again using the KAPA Library Quantification kit. Every immunoSEQ 96-well plate was sequenced on a dedicated single-read 150-cycle Illumina NextSeq 550 flow cell. From the authors' description of their analysis: Because only junctional sequences without quality scores were contained in the immunoSEQ output, filtering matching that applied to full-length reads could not be performed. To assign V/J genes and CDR3, sequences were annotated using PyIR, a Python wrapper for IgBLAST v1.9, with IMGT germline references. Reads were removed for weak V/J assignments (E-value above 1e-6), missing CDR3, stop codons, out-of-frame junctions, or ambiguous translated residues. A V3J clonotype was defined by an identical inferred V gene, J gene, and CDR3 amino acid sequence. Percentage overlap between repertoires was calculated by dividing the number of shared unique clonotypes by the size of the smaller repertoire. Three approaches were used to assess repertoire richness: RTK rarefaction, the Chao1 estimator, and Recon v2.1 estimates of unobserved clonotypes. OLGA was used to compute generation probabilities for all TCRbeta clonotypes that the gDNA method yielded from four donors. The table comes from immuneACCESS by way of TCRdb, which keeps in-frame sequences with V and J called. Part of the clones is missing from these tables; in studies checked, under half for an unresolved V gene and the rest for unknown reasons. V, J and clone size were drawn from that table, and D and trimming were deduced from the DNA. The sample table holds about 2.1 million clones, of which approximately 94% were seen once. The top ten clones comprise under 2% of the sample.

Concerning this clone itself: It has no known antigen specificity. Per-base qualities were not stored, and no clone one base away is much larger.

The CDR3 spans 14 residues, from the cysteine through the phenylalanine. CDR3 DNA only is kept here, 42 bases in frame from base 1. The germline ends are 12 bases apart after V is trimmed by 5 bases and J by 4 bases. Via the germline V gene, CDR1 is SGHAT and CDR2 FQNNGV. CD8 naive samples were obtained by positive selection for CCR7 among CD45RO-negative cells, yielding a CD45RA+CCR7+ population from which TemRA cells were excluded. The donors were healthy, HIV-negative adults who had no recently reported acute infections or vaccinations. All donors were Caucasian adults living in Nashville, Tennessee, USA. Blood was collected by leukapheresis, and PBMCs were isolated by Ficoll-Histopaque density gradient centrifugation and then cryopreserved in liquid nitrogen vapor phase. Purity and quantity of every magnetically sorted T cell population were checked by analytical flow cytometry. Each sorted fraction had its genomic DNA isolated and then quantified by UV absorbance on a Nanodrop 2000c.

The receptor's source is a man younger than 35 in good health. Some clones in this sample may be carry-over from other donors' samples. The rearranged chain carries TRBV11-2 and TRBJ1-5, with the D gene not confidently named. The specimen was naive CD8+ T cells from PBMCs. What this sample's cell subset or site label stands for: CD45RA+CCR7+. The DNA sequence follows: TGTGCCAGCAGCCTTGGACGGATTAATCAGCCCCAGCATTTT. Protein translation: CASSLGRINQPQHF.